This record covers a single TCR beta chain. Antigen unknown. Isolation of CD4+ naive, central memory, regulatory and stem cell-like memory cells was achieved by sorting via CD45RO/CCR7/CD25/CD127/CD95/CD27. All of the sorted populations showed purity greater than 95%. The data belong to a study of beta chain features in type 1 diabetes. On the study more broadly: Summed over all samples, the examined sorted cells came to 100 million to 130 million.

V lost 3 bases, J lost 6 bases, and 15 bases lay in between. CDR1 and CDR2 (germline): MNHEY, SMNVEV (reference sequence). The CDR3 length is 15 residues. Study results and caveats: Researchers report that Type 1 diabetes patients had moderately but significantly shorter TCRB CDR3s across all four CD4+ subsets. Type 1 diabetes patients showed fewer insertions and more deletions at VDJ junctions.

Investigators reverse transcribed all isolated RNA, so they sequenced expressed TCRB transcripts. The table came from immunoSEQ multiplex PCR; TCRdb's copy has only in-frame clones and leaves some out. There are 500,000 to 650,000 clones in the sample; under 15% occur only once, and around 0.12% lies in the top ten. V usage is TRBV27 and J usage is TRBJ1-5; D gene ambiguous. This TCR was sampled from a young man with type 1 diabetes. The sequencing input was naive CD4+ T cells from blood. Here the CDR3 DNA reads TGTGCCAGCAGTTTGTTCGGGGTCGAGGGTCAGCCCCAGCATTTT. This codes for CASSLFGVEGQPQHF.